The T cell receptor beta chain under discussion was sequenced for a study of blood T cell repertoires in COVID-19. This CDR3 is 18 amino acids long. Trimming removed 5 bases from V and 5 bases from J, with 28 bases in between. Germline V CDR1 and CDR2: SGHVS, FQNEAQ. Clones were sequenced by immunoSEQ multiplex PCR, and TCRdb holds only the in-frame ones, with some missing. This repertoire shows roughly 350,000 clones, about 87% found once; its top ten account for roughly 6.3%. Sequencing was carried out using peripheral blood. This TCR was recovered from a woman between 45 and 60 years old with COVID-19, enrolled during active disease. The rearrangement joins TRBV7-8 to TRBJ2-7; the D gene is possibly TRBD1 (6 bases). The DNA of the CDR3 is TGTGCCAGCAGCCCCGAGACCCTACGGAGACAGGTCGGCCACGAGCAGTACTTC. This codes for CASSPETLRRQVGHEQYF. Full variable domain (remainder filled in from reference TRBV7-8 and TRBJ2-7): GAGVSQSPRYKVAKRGQDVALRCDPISGHVSLFWYQQALGQGPEFLTYFQNEAQLDKSGLPSDRFFAERPEGSVSTLKIQRTQQEDSAVYLCASSPETLRRQVGHEQYFGPGTRLTVT.